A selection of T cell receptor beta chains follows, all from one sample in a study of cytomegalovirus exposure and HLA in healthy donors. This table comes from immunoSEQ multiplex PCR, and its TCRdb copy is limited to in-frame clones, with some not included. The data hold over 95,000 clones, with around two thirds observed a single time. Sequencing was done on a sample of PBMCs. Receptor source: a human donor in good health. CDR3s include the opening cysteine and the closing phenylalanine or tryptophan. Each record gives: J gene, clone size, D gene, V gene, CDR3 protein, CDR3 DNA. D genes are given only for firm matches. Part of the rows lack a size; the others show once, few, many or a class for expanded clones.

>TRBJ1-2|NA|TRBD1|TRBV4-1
CASSQEGRGGVGSYTF
TGCGCCAGCAGCCAAGAAGGGAGAGGGGGCGTTGGGAGCTACACCTTC
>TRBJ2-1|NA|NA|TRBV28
CASSRISYNEQFF
TGTGCCAGCAGCAGGATTTCCTACAATGAGCAGTTCTTC
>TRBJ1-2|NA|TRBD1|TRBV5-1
CASSPLQGDYGYTF
TGCGCCAGCAGCCCCCTACAGGGGGACTATGGCTACACCTTC
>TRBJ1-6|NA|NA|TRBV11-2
CASSSLLQGIGSPLHF
TGTGCCAGCAGCTCCCTATTGCAGGGGATAGGTTCACCCCTCCACTTT
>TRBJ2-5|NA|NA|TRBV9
CASSVSPGGTQYF
TGTGCCAGCAGCGTGTCCCCAGGTGGGACCCAGTACTTC
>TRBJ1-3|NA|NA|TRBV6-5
CASSYLGVSGNTIYF
TGTGCCAGCAGTTACTTAGGGGTCTCTGGAAACACCATATATTTT
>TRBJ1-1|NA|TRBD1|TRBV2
CATKGIQGQRMNTEAFF
TGTGCCACAAAGGGGATTCAGGGACAGCGAATGAACACTGAAGCTTTCTTT
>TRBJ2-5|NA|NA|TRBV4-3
CASSLGRGRAETQYF
TGCGCCAGCAGTCTCGGGCGGGGGCGCGCCGAGACCCAGTACTTC
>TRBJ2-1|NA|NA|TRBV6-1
CASSKQGVHEQFF
TGTGCCAGCAGTAAACAGGGAGTGCATGAGCAGTTCTTC
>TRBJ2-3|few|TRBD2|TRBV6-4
CASSDSGSGYPDTQYF
TGTGCCAGCAGTGACTCCGGTAGCGGGTACCCAGATACGCAGTATTTT
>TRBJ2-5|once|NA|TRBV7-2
CASSQVAGSETQYF
TGTGCCAGCAGCCAGGTGGCAGGGTCGGAGACCCAGTACTTC
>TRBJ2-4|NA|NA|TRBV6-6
CASTNGSVQYF
TGTGCCAGCACCAACGGGTCGGTTCAGTACTTC
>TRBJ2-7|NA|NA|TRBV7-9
CASSQQGEKYF
TGTGCCAGCAGCCAACAGGGCGAAAAGTACTTC
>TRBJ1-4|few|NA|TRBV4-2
CASSPPRAGSEKLFF
TGTGCCAGCAGCCCCCCTCGCGCGGGGAGTGAAAAACTGTTTTTT
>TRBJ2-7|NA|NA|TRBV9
CASSPTGLSYEQYF
TGTGCCAGCAGCCCAACGGGACTCAGCTACGAGCAGTACTTC
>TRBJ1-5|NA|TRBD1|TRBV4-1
CASQSFTGGVGQPQHF
TGCGCCAGCCAAAGCTTTACAGGGGGCGTTGGACAGCCCCAGCATTTT
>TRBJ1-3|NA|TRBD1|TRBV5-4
CASSSKTGGTGNTIYF
TGTGCCAGCAGCTCGAAGACAGGGGGCACTGGAAACACCATATATTTT
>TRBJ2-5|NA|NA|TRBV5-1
CASSSRTNQETQYF
TGCGCCAGCAGCTCCAGGACAAATCAAGAGACCCAGTACTTC
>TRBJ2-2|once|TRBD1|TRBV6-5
CASREWTGNTGELFF
TGTGCCAGCAGGGAGTGGACAGGGAACACCGGGGAGCTGTTTTTT
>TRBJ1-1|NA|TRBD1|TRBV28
CASSTIRGQGRTEAFF
TGTGCCAGCAGTACTATACGAGGACAGGGCCGGACTGAAGCTTTCTTT
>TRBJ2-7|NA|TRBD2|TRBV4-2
CASSQFLGTSGRSYEQYF
TGTGCCAGCAGCCAGTTCCTGGGGACTAGCGGGCGCTCCTACGAGCAGTACTTC
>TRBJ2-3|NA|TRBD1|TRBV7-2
CASRTGIDTQYF
TGTGCCAGCAGGACAGGGATAGATACGCAGTATTTT
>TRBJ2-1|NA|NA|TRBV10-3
CATGTTYNEQFF
TGTGCCACCGGGACAACCTACAATGAGCAGTTCTTC
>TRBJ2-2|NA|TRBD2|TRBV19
CASRMGLAVNTGELFF
TGTGCCAGTAGAATGGGACTAGCGGTGAACACCGGGGAGCTGTTTTTT
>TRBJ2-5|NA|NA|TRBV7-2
CASSFGGAVRLQETQYF
TGTGCCAGCAGCTTCGGCGGGGCCGTCCGGCTACAAGAGACCCAGTACTTC